The 22 T cell receptor beta chains given below trace back to one sample, sequenced in a study of shared clonotypes between healthy human individuals. Using immunoSEQ multiplex PCR, the repertoire was profiled, and TCRdb retains in-frame clones only, with some absent. The top ten hold more than 0.5% of the sample, which has over 850,000 clones, roughly 74% seen once. Sequenced material: memory CD4+ T cells from PBMCs. The subset denotes: CD45RA-negative fraction. All receptors derive from a man aged 18 to 30 in good health. Some clones in this sample may be carry-over from other donors' samples.

Many counts were recorded for this clone. In the same sample, other DNA sequences code for this CDR3. The J gene is TRBJ2-7, the V gene TRBV11-2; D remains ambiguous. The CDR3 is 14 residues long. Trimming took 5 bases from V and 2 from J, leaving 13 bases between them. CDR1 is SGHAT, CDR2 FQNNGV, per germline. CDR3: CASSLGPGPYEQYF. The CDR3 DNA reads as TGTGCCAGCAGCCTCGGCCCGGGTCCCTACGAGCAGTACTTC. Based on the CDR3 plus reference TRBV11-2 and TRBJ2-7, the full variable domain is EAGVAQSPRYKIIEKRQSVAFWCNPISGHATLYWYQQILGQGPKLLIQFQNNGVVDDSQLPKDRFSAERLKGVDSTLKIQPAKLEDSAVYLCASSLGPGPYEQYFGPGTRLTVT.

This chain uses TRBV10-3 with TRBJ2-1; the D gene could be TRBD1 or TRBD2 (5 bases each). This CDR3 is 14 amino acids long. V was shortened by 6 bases and J by 3 bases, with 12 bases between the two germline ends. The germline V gene has CDR1 ENHRY and CDR2 SYGVKD. CDR3 bases: TGTGCCATCAGAAGGGACGGCAGCTACAATGAGCAGTTCTTC. It codes for CAIRRDGSYNEQFF.

The chain recombines TRBV4-2 with TRBJ2-7, with 7 bases fitting TRBD2. CDR3 length: 19 amino acids. The J segment lost 1 base and the V segment lost 0 bases, leaving 15 bases of the junction unmatched. Germline V gene lookup returns CDR1 LGHNA and CDR2 YNFKEQ. The CDR3: CASSQEKNGRTSLSYEQYF. CDR3 sequence (DNA): TGTGCCAGCAGCCAAGAAAAGAACGGGAGGACCTCTTTATCCTACGAGCAGTACTTC.

The chain is built from TRBV5-4 and TRBJ1-1; no firm D call. Germline V gives CDR1 SGHNT, CDR2 YYREEE (reference sequence). The V end lost 1 base, the J end lost 6 bases, and 22 bases lay between the germline ends. CDR3 length equals 17 residues. The CDR3 nucleotides are TGTGCCAGCAGCTTGATACTAGGGAATCCCTTATTGGCTGAAGCTTTCTTT. As protein: CASSLILGNPLLAEAFF. The variable domain in full, completed from reference TRBV5-4 and TRBJ1-1, reads ETGVTQSPTHLIKTRGQQVTLRCSSQSGHNTVSWYQQALGQGPQFIFQYYREEENGRGNFPPRFSGLQFPNYSSELNVNALELDDSALYLCASSLILGNPLLAEAFFGQGTRLTVV.

The genes are TRBV2 and TRBJ2-7; D is unresolved. Germline V lookup: CDR1 SNHLY, CDR2 FYNNEI. CDR3 length: 15 amino acids. V was cut by 6 bases and J by 1 base, with 16 bases left in between. Written as DNA, the CDR3 is TGTGCCAGCAGCCCCGAGGTGGGTGGTTCCTACGAGCAGTACTTC. Protein product: CASSPEVGGSYEQYF.

The chain employs TRBV27 and TRBJ1-5; D call uncertain. Germline lookup yields CDR1 MNHEY and CDR2 SMNVEV (reference sequence). V lost 5 bases and J lost 1, with 12 bases in between. The CDR3 has 15 amino acids. In DNA form, the CDR3 reads TGTGCCAGCAGTCCTATTTATCGCAGCAATCAGCCCCAGCATTTT. This sequence encodes CASSPIYRSNQPQHF.

Concerning this clone: A much larger clone differs by one base, so this may be a read error. This specimen includes other DNA sequences encoding the same CDR3. The chain links TRBV28 to TRBJ1-3, with TRBD1 identical over 7 bases. Germline trimming cut 6 bases from V and 2 bases from J; bases unmatched to any gene: 4. Germline CDR1 is MDHEN and CDR2 is SYDVKM. This CDR3 region has 14 residues. Written as DNA, the CDR3 is TGTGCCAGCAGCTTGACAGGGACTGGAAACACCATATATTTT. As protein: CASSLTGTGNTIYF.

The chain recombines TRBV2 with TRBJ2-3; perhaps TRBD2 as D (5 bases). V dropped 7 bases and J dropped 5 bases, with 16 bases sitting between them. There are 14 residues in the CDR3. Germline V gene data show CDR1 as SNHLY and CDR2 as FYNNEI. The CDR3 nucleotides read TGTGCCAGCACGGAGCGGCACAGAGGAGATACGCAGTATTTT. Protein product: CASTERHRGDTQYF.

There are many counts of this clone. The gene calls are TRBV5-1 and TRBJ2-3; no clear D. The V gene lost 4 bases and the J gene lost 4 bases, with 13 bases spanning the gap. From germline, CDR1 is SGHRS and CDR2 YFSETQ. The CDR3 extends over 14 amino acids. This CDR3 is CASSRVSRADTQYF. CDR3 nucleotides: TGCGCCAGCAGCCGGGTCAGTAGGGCAGATACGCAGTATTTT.

As concerns this clone: A junction boundary mismatches the germline segment, possibly from a read error. This chain connects TRBV27 to TRBJ1-2; a possible D gene is TRBD1 (6 bases). The CDR3 is 16 residues long. Germline loops: CDR1 MNHEY, CDR2 SMNVEV (reference sequence). CDR3 residues: CDSSLGPQDSLHGYTF. The CDR3 DNA sequence: TGTGACAGCAGTTTGGGGCCCCAGGACAGCCTCCATGGCTACACCTTC.

The J gene is TRBJ2-5, the V gene TRBV27, with D perhaps TRBD2 (5 bases). Trimming took off 6 bases at V and 7 bases at J, with 15 bases between the two ends. The germline gives CDR1 MNHEY, CDR2 SMNVEV (reference sequence). The CDR3 spans 13 residues. The CDR3 protein is CASSWTHRGTQYF. The CDR3 bases are TGTGCCAGCAGCTGGACCCACCGGGGGACCCAGTACTTC.

Details on this clone: The sample has other DNA sequences that encode this CDR3 too. V usage is TRBV19 and J usage is TRBJ1-2; the D is unclear. The CDR3 consists of 13 residues. The ends were cut back, 3 bases at V and 5 bases at J, with 10 bases in the middle. CDR1 LNHDA and CDR2 SQIVND come from the germline V gene (reference sequence). This CDR3 is CASSIDRLYGYTF. In nucleotides, the CDR3 is TGTGCCAGTAGTATTGACCGGCTTTATGGCTACACCTTC.

CDR3 sequence reads: CARPGYDTEAFF. CDR3 in DNA: TGTGCTAGACCAGGGTACGACACTGAAGCTTTCTTT. The chain employs TRBV12-5 and TRBJ1-1; perhaps TRBD1 as D (5 bases). The CDR3 consists of 12 residues. In germline, CDR1 is LGHNT, CDR2 FRNRAP. Trimming pared 9 bases from V and 3 bases from J, leaving 11 bases between.

CDR3 DNA sequence: TGTGCCAGCTCTAGCGGGAGTAGTAATGAGCAGTTCTTC. This gives the protein CASSSGSSNEQFF. The chain joins TRBV18 to TRBJ2-1; 9 bases fit TRBD2. The CDR3 loop spans 13 amino acids. V lost 6 bases to trimming and J lost 7 bases; unmatched junction nucleotides: 4. Per germline, CDR1 KGHSH and CDR2 LQKENI.

The V and J genes are TRBV2 and TRBJ2-2; the D is unclear. The germline V and J ends were trimmed by 4 bases and 5 bases, with 11 bases remaining between them. Germline assignment: CDR1 SNHLY and CDR2 FYNNEI. This CDR3 contains 14 residues. CDR3 in DNA: TGTGCCAGCAGTGGTTGGGTCAATACCGGGGAGCTGTTTTTT. Translated, it gives CASSGWVNTGELFF.

V gene TRBV19 combines with J gene TRBJ1-1, with D perhaps TRBD1 (5 bases). Trimming shortened V by 5 bases and J by 4 bases, and 14 bases separated the two germline ends. The CDR3 is 14 residues long. Germline loops: CDR1 LNHDA, CDR2 SQIVND (reference sequence). CDR3 residues: CASSLRGAVTEAFF. The CDR3, as DNA: TGTGCCAGTAGTTTAAGGGGCGCAGTCACTGAAGCTTTCTTT.

Concerning this clone itself: Other DNA variants within this sample encode the same CDR3. V gene TRBV5-1 combines with J gene TRBJ1-1; no clear D. This CDR3 has 14 amino acids. The germline V gene encodes CDR1 SGHRS and CDR2 YFSETQ. V lost 2 bases and J 1 base, leaving 9 bases between the germline ends. For the CDR3, the DNA is TGCGCCAGCAGCTTCCAGACGGAGAACACTGAAGCTTTCTTT. The encoded protein is CASSFQTENTEAFF.

J is TRBJ1-2 and V is TRBV7-9, with TRBD1 as a possible D gene (5 bases). Germline lookup yields CDR1 SEHNR and CDR2 FQNEAQ (reference sequence). The CDR3 consists of 16 residues. V lost 1 base, J lost 6 bases, and 18 bases lay in between. The CDR3 DNA reads TGTGCCAGCAGCTTAGAGGGTCAGGGAGTACTGGATGGCTACACCTTC. Its protein is CASSLEGQGVLDGYTF.

The chain employs TRBV10-3 and TRBJ2-1, with 13 bases lining up with TRBD2. Looked up from germline, CDR1 is ENHRY and CDR2 is SYGVKD. V trimming: 5 bases; J trimming: 9 bases; junction bases outside the gene matches: 22. This CDR3 spans 20 amino acids. CDR3 in amino acids: CAISTLTPGTSGIKSGEQFF. The DNA of the CDR3 is TGTGCCATCAGTACTTTAACGCCGGGGACTAGCGGGATAAAATCCGGTGAGCAGTTCTTC.

The V gene is TRBV6-6, the J gene TRBJ2-7; D is perhaps TRBD2 (7 bases). The V end was cut by 0 bases, the J end by 4 bases, with 13 bases between. The CDR3 totals 15 residues. Germline CDR1 and CDR2: MNHNY and SVGAGI (reference sequence). DNA for the CDR3: TGTGCCAGCAGTTACTCGCGGGGGCGCCGGTACGAGCAGTACTTC. Its protein product is CASSYSRGRRYEQYF.

The J gene is TRBJ2-5, the V gene TRBV18; D is possibly TRBD2 (5 bases). The germline CDR1 and CDR2 sequences are KGHSH and LQKENI. This CDR3 contains 15 residues. V shed 1 base and J shed 9 bases, with 18 bases lying between them. The CDR3 reads CASSPLRAWATAQYF. CDR3 nucleotides: TGTGCCAGCTCACCACTGAGGGCGTGGGCTACGGCCCAGTACTTC.

The genes are TRBV5-6 and TRBJ2-3; TRBD2 agrees at 9 bases. The CDR3 runs to 15 residues. After removal of 4 bases from V and 4 bases from J, the junction contained 7 bases not matched to a gene. Germline-derived CDR1 and CDR2 are SGHDT and YYEEEE. In DNA, the CDR3 is TGTGCCAGCAGCGGTCCGGGACTAGCCCCAGATACGCAGTATTTT. This encodes CASSGPGLAPDTQYF.